This entry lists 16 T cell receptor beta chains sequenced from one sample in a study of blood T cell repertoires in COVID-19 (dated by TCRdb to 2019 to 2021). Library construction relied on the immunoSEQ multiplex PCR assay. TCRdb holds this immuneACCESS table with in-frame rearrangements only. Some clones are missing; in checked studies, unresolved V genes explain under half, and the rest has no known cause. For this sample there are 40,000 to 60,000 clones; around 84% appear just once. The ten biggest clones cover 3.5% to 4.5% of the sample. The sample was peripheral blood. These TCRs come from a man of 80 years or more with active COVID-19.

The chain couples TRBV19 to TRBJ1-5; 12 bases fit TRBD1. CDR1 is LNHDA, CDR2 SQIVND, per germline (reference sequence). The CDR3 is made up of 16 amino acids. With V trimmed by 3 bases and J by 11 bases, 11 bases remained unmatched. The CDR3 coding sequence is TGTGCCAGTAGTATCACCGGGACAGGGGGCTTCCCCTCCCAGCATTTT. It codes for CASSITGTGGFPSQHF.

This clone occurred a few times. The chain employs TRBV7-2 and TRBJ1-6, with TRBD1 identical over 7 bases. The CDR3 has 13 residues. Per the germline V gene, CDR1 is SGHTA and CDR2 is FQGNSA. Trimming at V came to 5 bases and at J to 9 bases, leaving 4 bases not matched to a gene. The CDR3: CASSQQGISPLHF. The CDR3 DNA reads as TGTGCCAGCAGCCAACAGGGGATTTCACCCCTCCACTTT. The full variable domain, completed using reference TRBV7-2 and TRBJ1-6, is GAGVSQSPSNKVTEKGKDVELRCDPISGHTALYWYRQSLGQGLEFLIYFQGNSAPDKSGLPSDRFSAERTGGSVSTLTIQRTQQEDSAVYLCASSQQGISPLHFGNGTRLTVT.

In DNA form, the CDR3 reads TGTGCCAGCAGCCGGACAGGCATCGGGAATGAGCAGTTCTTC. Protein: CASSRTGIGNEQFF. The chain couples TRBV11-3 to TRBJ2-1, with TRBD1 identical over 7 bases. Trimming cost V 5 bases and J 7 bases; bases outside gene matches: 8. CDR1 SGHNT and CDR2 YENEEA come from the germline V gene. This CDR3 contains 14 residues.

As to this clone: At one of its ends the junction is not consistent with the germline gene, which may arise from a read error. The chain uses TRBV18 and TRBJ2-2; D unresolved. Germline loops: CDR1 KGHSH, CDR2 LQKENI. CDR3 length: 15 residues. In DNA, the CDR3 is TGTGCCAGCTCGCCACAGAGCTCGAACACCGGGGAGCTGTTTTTT. This codes for CASSPQSSNTGELFF. The full variable domain, in which reference TRBV18 and TRBJ2-2 provide the parts outside the CDR3, is NAGVMQNPRHLVRRRGQEARLRCSPMKGHSHVYWYRQLPEEGLKFMVYLQKENIIDESGMPKERFSAEFPKEGPSILRIQQVVRGDSAAYFCASSPQSSNTGELFFGEGSRLTVL.

The chain employs TRBV28 and TRBJ2-1; 9 bases fit TRBD2. This CDR3 region has 16 residues. The germline V gene has CDR1 MDHEN and CDR2 SYDVKM. V shed 10 bases, J shed 4 bases, and the junction held 14 bases outside the gene matches. CDR3 loop: CATLGGGLAPYNEQFF. CDR3 DNA sequence: TGTGCCACCCTGGGGGGGGGACTAGCACCATACAATGAGCAGTTCTTC.

This clone has just a few counts. Distinct nucleotide sequences in the sample also encode this CDR3. The CDR3 nucleotides read TGTGCCAGCAGCGTTGGGGAGGTGTCCTACGAGCAGTACTTC. Translated: CASSVGEVSYEQYF. This rearrangement joins TRBV9 to TRBJ2-7; D might be TRBD2 (6 bases). Between the trimmed V and J ends, which lost 2 bases and 1 base, there was a span of 10 bases. Germline V CDR1 and CDR2: SGDLS, YYNGEE. The CDR3 runs to 14 residues.

V is TRBV11-2 and J is TRBJ2-7; 11 nucleotides line up with TRBD2. The V segment lost 2 bases and the J segment 1 base; nucleotides outside the gene matches: 4. Germline V gives CDR1 SGHAT, CDR2 FQNNGV. The CDR3 loop spans 16 amino acids. CDR3: CASSLFGTSGSYEQYF. The CDR3 nucleotides are TGTGCCAGCAGCTTATTTGGGACTAGCGGTTCCTACGAGCAGTACTTC.

In regard to this clone: The same CDR3 is also encoded by other DNA sequences in this sample. The chain uses TRBV5-1 and TRBJ1-1, with D possibly being TRBD1 (5 bases). Germline-derived CDR1 and CDR2 are SGHRS and YFSETQ. The CDR3 sequence is 14 residues long. V was cut by 0 bases and J by 1 base, with 7 bases left in between. CDR3 residues: CASSLETANTEAFF. As DNA, the CDR3 is TGCGCCAGCAGCTTGGAGACAGCGAACACTGAAGCTTTCTTT.

This clone is termed medium-sized. The chain uses TRBV19 and TRBJ2-1, with 9 bases fitting TRBD1. Germline V gives CDR1 LNHDA, CDR2 SQIVND (reference sequence). After removal of 6 bases from V and 6 bases from J, the junction contained 6 bases not matched to a gene. This CDR3 contains 14 residues. The chain's CDR3 is CASSRDRARNEQFF. The CDR3 DNA reads as TGTGCCAGTAGCCGGGACAGGGCTCGCAATGAGCAGTTCTTC.

DNA for the CDR3: TGTGCCAGCACGAGTCCCACCGGGGGTACGCAGTATTTT. It specifies CASTSPTGGTQYF. The V gene is TRBV28, the J gene TRBJ2-3; the D gene is possibly TRBD2 (6 bases). The CDR3 totals 13 residues. Germline CDR1 reads MDHEN; CDR2 reads SYDVKM. The germline V and J ends were trimmed by 7 bases and 8 bases, with 16 bases remaining between them.

The gene calls are TRBV9 and TRBJ1-3; TRBD1 is a possible D gene (5 bases). V was clipped by 3 bases and J by 0 bases, with 7 bases between them. The CDR3 covers 14 residues. The germline V gene has CDR1 SGDLS and CDR2 YYNGEE. The CDR3 region is CASSADSSGNTIYF. The CDR3 DNA reads as TGTGCCAGCAGCGCCGACAGCTCTGGAAACACCATATATTTT.

The chain links TRBV4-1 to TRBJ2-1; 9 bases match TRBD2. The CDR3 has 18 residues. V was clipped by 3 bases and J by 6 bases; unmatched bases: 15. In germline, CDR1 is MGHRA, CDR2 YSYEKL. The chain's CDR3 is CASSHILGGRAVGNEQFF. The CDR3 DNA reads TGCGCCAGCAGCCACATACTGGGCGGGAGGGCCGTCGGCAATGAGCAGTTCTTC.

The chain combines TRBV7-2 with TRBJ1-3; D not resolved. Between the trimmed V and J ends, which lost 1 base and 2 bases, there was a span of 6 bases. This CDR3 has 14 amino acids. Germline CDR1 SGHTA, CDR2 FQGNSA. The CDR3 region is CASSLGPTGNTIYF. The CDR3 DNA reads TGTGCCAGCAGCTTAGGCCCTACTGGAAACACCATATATTTT.

The chain has TRBV5-4 and TRBJ2-3; 13 positions agree with TRBD2. V shed 4 bases and J 5 bases; nucleotides not matched to a gene: 7. Germline CDR1 and CDR2: SGHNT and YYREEE (reference sequence). The CDR3 loop spans 16 amino acids. CDR3 bases: TGTGCCAGCAGCCCGGGGACTAGCGGGACGGGAGATACGCAGTATTTT. Encoded protein: CASSPGTSGTGDTQYF.

The chain has TRBV9 and TRBJ2-2, with a possible D match to TRBD1 (6 bases). Per germline, CDR1 SGDLS and CDR2 YYNGEE. CDR3 length equals 15 residues. The V end lost 6 bases, the J end lost 3 bases, and 15 bases lay between the germline ends. The DNA for the CDR3 is TGTGCCAGCACCCCGCCCAAGGGGGACACCGGGGAGCTGTTTTTT. Translation: CASTPPKGDTGELFF.

This rearrangement joins TRBV6-2 or TRBV6-3 to TRBJ2-7; 7 bases agree with TRBD2. The CDR3 is 14 amino acids. CDR1 and CDR2 (germline): MNHEY, SVGEGT. V dropped 6 bases and J dropped 2; count of bases not matched to a gene: 7. The CDR3 sequence is CASSRGTMAYEQYF. The CDR3 DNA reads TGTGCCAGCAGCAGAGGGACTATGGCCTACGAGCAGTACTTC.